These T cell receptor beta chains were read from a single sample in a study of T cells in Graves' hyperthyroidism and ophthalmopathy. TCRdb fed the multiplex PCR reads into MiXCR, producing one record per CDR3 protein. The sample holds about 290,000 distinct CDR3 sequences, 13% seen once. The sequencing input was blood. Receptor source: a woman aged 25 to 39 with Graves' hyperthyroidism that later progressed to Graves' ophthalmopathy. The CDR3 runs from the conserved cysteine through the conserved F or W. The order of the fields is CDR3 DNA, CDR3 protein, clone size, V gene, D gene, J gene. A D gene is named only where the DNA matches it firmly. The size entry is marked missing in some rows and otherwise reads once, few, many or a size class.

DNA: TGCAGTGCCCACCTCCCTAGCGGGAAAGCCTACGAGCAGTACTTC
CDR3: CSAHLPSGKAYEQYF
size: many
V: TRBV20-1
D: TRBD2
J: TRBJ2-7

DNA: TGTGCCAGCCGGGGGCGGGGGTTACTTTACAATGAGCAGTTCTTC
CDR3: CASRGRGLLYNEQFF
size: .
V: TRBV19
D: .
J: TRBJ2-1

DNA: TGTGCCAGTAGTCCTGACAACTCCTACGAGCAGTACTTC
CDR3: CASSPDNSYEQYF
size: many
V: TRBV19
D: .
J: TRBJ2-7

DNA: TGCGCCAGCAGCCAAGTTCGGGGACGGAATGAAAAACTGTTTTTT
CDR3: CASSQVRGRNEKLFF
size: .
V: TRBV4-3
D: .
J: TRBJ1-4

DNA: TGTGCCAGCAGCTTCAGCCTCGTTCACAATGAGCAGTTCTTC
CDR3: CASSFSLVHNEQFF
size: many
V: TRBV7-3
D: .
J: TRBJ2-1

DNA: TGTGCCAGTAGTATAGACACCTACACTGAAGCTTTCTTT
CDR3: CASSIDTYTEAFF
size: .
V: TRBV19
D: .
J: TRBJ1-1

DNA: TGTGCCAGCAGCGTATTATTAGAGAGGGGCACTGAAGCTTTCTTT
CDR3: CASSVLLERGTEAFF
size: .
V: TRBV9
D: .
J: TRBJ1-1

DNA: TGTGCCAGCTCTCCTCCCGAGGCTGGGGTGGATGAGCAGTTCTTC
CDR3: CASSPPEAGVDEQFF
size: many
V: TRBV28
D: .
J: TRBJ2-1

DNA: TGTGCCACCAGTCCCGGGGGTGGGACCCAGTACTTC
CDR3: CATSPGGGTQYF
size: many
V: TRBV24-1
D: .
J: TRBJ2-5

DNA: TGTGCCTGGACTTCTAACCAGGCGGTCCAAGAGACCCAGTACTTC
CDR3: CAWTSNQAVQETQYF
size: many
V: TRBV30
D: .
J: TRBJ2-5

DNA: TGTGCCAGCAGCAGCGGACTAGCGGGAGCAAAGGAGCAGTTCTTC
CDR3: CASSSGLAGAKEQFF
size: few
V: TRBV5-6
D: TRBD2
J: TRBJ2-1

DNA: TGTGCCAGCAGTTTAGTGAGAAAGAACACTGAAGCTTTCTTT
CDR3: CASSLVRKNTEAFF
size: many
V: TRBV12-3/TRBV12-4
D: .
J: TRBJ1-1

DNA: TGTGCCAGCAAGCCTAGCGGCGGCACCGGGGAGCTGTTTTTT
CDR3: CASKPSGGTGELFF
size: many
V: TRBV2
D: TRBD2
J: TRBJ2-2

DNA: TGTGCCAGCAGCCCAGCGGGTGGCGGGACTAGAGATACGCAGTATTTT
CDR3: CASSPAGGGTRDTQYF
size: many
V: TRBV7-3
D: TRBD2
J: TRBJ2-3

DNA: TGTGCCAGCAGTTACTCGATCAGCCCCGGCATTCAGTACTTC
CDR3: CASSYSISPGIQYF
size: many
V: TRBV6-2/TRBV6-3
D: .
J: TRBJ2-4

DNA: TGTGCTAGCAGTTTTACAACGGGCCGACAAGAGACCCAGTACTTC
CDR3: CASSFTTGRQETQYF
size: many
V: TRBV7-7
D: .
J: TRBJ2-5

DNA: TGTGCCAGCGGCCACACCGACTATAATTCACCCCTCCACTTT
CDR3: CASGHTDYNSPLHF
size: many
V: TRBV7-2
D: .
J: TRBJ1-6

DNA: TGTGCCAGCTCACCACCGTCCGCAGATACGCAGTATTTT
CDR3: CASSPPSADTQYF
size: many
V: TRBV18
D: .
J: TRBJ2-3

DNA: TGTGCCACCTTGACAGGGCGTGGCACAGATACGCAGTATTTT
CDR3: CATLTGRGTDTQYF
size: many
V: TRBV7-2
D: TRBD1
J: TRBJ2-3

DNA: TGTGCCAGCAGCTTATATGCGAGTGACCTCTACAAGCAGTACTTC
CDR3: CASSLYASDLYKQYF
size: few
V: TRBV7-3
D: .
J: TRBJ2-7

DNA: TGTGCCAGCAGCTTAGGCCTCGGGACAGGGGGCCCGAATGAGCAGTTCTTC
CDR3: CASSLGLGTGGPNEQFF
size: many
V: TRBV13
D: TRBD1
J: TRBJ2-1

DNA: TGTGCCAGCAGTTATAGGTCTTCCCGCACAGATACGCAGTATTTT
CDR3: CASSYRSSRTDTQYF
size: few
V: TRBV6-2/TRBV6-3
D: .
J: TRBJ2-3

DNA: TGCGCCAGCAGTGAGGCCGGAGGATATGGCACTGAAGCTTTCTTT
CDR3: CASSEAGGYGTEAFF
size: .
V: TRBV10-2
D: .
J: TRBJ1-1

DNA: TGCAGTGCTACAGGGGTCGTGGAGACCCAGTACTTC
CDR3: CSATGVVETQYF
size: many
V: TRBV20-1
D: .
J: TRBJ2-5

DNA: TGCAGTGCTAGAGAGTTACAGTATAATTCACCCCTCCACTTT
CDR3: CSARELQYNSPLHF
size: many
V: TRBV20-1
D: .
J: TRBJ1-6

DNA: TGTGCCAGCAGCTTCGGGGGGGGGCCGGATGGCTACACCTTC
CDR3: CASSFGGGPDGYTF
size: few
V: TRBV9
D: .
J: TRBJ1-2

DNA: TGCGCCAGCGATAGGAGGGCCGCTGGGGCCAACGTCCTGACTTTC
CDR3: CASDRRAAGANVLTF
size: .
V: TRBV5-1
D: .
J: TRBJ2-6

DNA: TGTGCCAGCAGCTTACGGGCAGCTTACGAGCAGTACTTC
CDR3: CASSLRAAYEQYF
size: many
V: TRBV13
D: .
J: TRBJ2-7

DNA: TGTGCCAGCAGCTTAGGCGGCGACTCCTACGAGCAGTACTTC
CDR3: CASSLGGDSYEQYF
size: many
V: TRBV7-9
D: .
J: TRBJ2-7

DNA: TGCAGCCCAATCGTCAAAGGCTACTCCTACAATGAGCAGTTCTTC
CDR3: CSPIVKGYSYNEQFF
size: .
V: TRBV29-1
D: .
J: TRBJ2-1

DNA: TGTGCCTGGAGTAGGAGGGGGGGAGGGGGAGATACGCAGTATTTT
CDR3: CAWSRRGGGGDTQYF
size: many
V: TRBV30
D: .
J: TRBJ2-3

DNA: TGTGCCAGCAGTGTAACAGTTAGCAGAACCCAGTACTTC
CDR3: CASSVTVSRTQYF
size: many
V: TRBV12-3/TRBV12-4
D: .
J: TRBJ2-5

DNA: TGTGCCAGCAGCCCCTACCCGGGACTCTACAATGAGCAGTTCTTC
CDR3: CASSPYPGLYNEQFF
size: .
V: TRBV7-2
D: .
J: TRBJ2-1

DNA: TGTGCCAGCAGCAGGACTAGCGGGAACTTCAATGAGCAGTTCTTC
CDR3: CASSRTSGNFNEQFF
size: many
V: TRBV12-3/TRBV12-4
D: TRBD2
J: TRBJ2-1

DNA: TGTGCCAGCAGTCCAGTCAAGACAGGGGGCGGTAATTCACCCCTCCACTTT
CDR3: CASSPVKTGGGNSPLHF
size: many
V: TRBV28
D: TRBD1
J: TRBJ1-6

DNA: TGTGCCACCAGTGATACGGGACTAGCATACAATGAGCAGTTCTTC
CDR3: CATSDTGLAYNEQFF
size: .
V: TRBV24-1
D: TRBD2
J: TRBJ2-1

DNA: TGTGCCGTAGGGGGGCTAGCGGGCCTCTGGCACTTC
CDR3: CAVGGLAGLWHF
size: many
V: TRBV12-3/TRBV12-4
D: TRBD2
J: TRBJ2-5

DNA: TGTGCCAGCAACCTACAGGGGGCCAGCACAGATACGCAGTATTTT
CDR3: CASNLQGASTDTQYF
size: many
V: TRBV28
D: TRBD1
J: TRBJ2-3

DNA: TGTGCCAGCAGTTACTACCTACAGACTCCTCTTAACACTGAAGCTTTCTTT
CDR3: CASSYYLQTPLNTEAFF
size: many
V: TRBV6-2/TRBV6-3
D: .
J: TRBJ1-1

DNA: TGTGCCAGCAAGGCGCCGAATCAGCCCCAGCATTTT
CDR3: CASKAPNQPQHF
size: many
V: TRBV6-2/TRBV6-3
D: .
J: TRBJ1-5

DNA: TGTGCCAGCAGTAGCACAGGGTCTAACTACAATGAGCAGTTCTTC
CDR3: CASSSTGSNYNEQFF
size: many
V: TRBV28
D: .
J: TRBJ2-1

DNA: TGTGCCAGCAGATTGTGGGGGGGATCCATAGATTATGAGCAGTTCTTC
CDR3: CASRLWGGSIDYEQFF
size: many
V: TRBV5-5
D: TRBD2
J: TRBJ2-1

DNA: TGTGCCAGCAGTTTTATACTAGCGGGCTATTTTAAGGAAGACAATGAGCAGTTCTTC
CDR3: CASSFILAGYFKEDNEQFF
size: many
V: TRBV28
D: TRBD2
J: TRBJ2-1

DNA: TGTGCCAGCAGTTCGGGACTAGCGGGACTGTATTATACGCAGTATTTT
CDR3: CASSSGLAGLYYTQYF
size: many
V: TRBV6-1
D: TRBD2
J: TRBJ2-3

DNA: TGTGCCAGCAGCTTTACAGGGGGAATAAACACTGAAGCTTTCTTT
CDR3: CASSFTGGINTEAFF
size: many
V: TRBV11-2
D: TRBD1
J: TRBJ1-1

DNA: TGTGCCAGCAGTTACTCGAGTGACAGATTCTCGATGTGGGCTTTCTTT
CDR3: CASSYSSDRFSMWAFF
size: many
V: TRBV6-5
D: .
J: TRBJ1-1

DNA: TGTGCCAGCAGCTTACATTCGTCCGGTAGCGAGCAAGAGACCCAGTACTTC
CDR3: CASSLHSSGSEQETQYF
size: .
V: TRBV7-6
D: .
J: TRBJ2-5

DNA: TGTGCCAGCGGGGACAGGGGAGAGAACACTGAAGCTTTCTTT
CDR3: CASGDRGENTEAFF
size: many
V: TRBV27
D: TRBD1
J: TRBJ1-1

DNA: TGTGCCAGCAGCTTAGGGGGGACTTACACAGATACGCAGTATTTT
CDR3: CASSLGGTYTDTQYF
size: many
V: TRBV7-3
D: .
J: TRBJ2-3

DNA: TGCAGCGTTGAGGTCCGAGGAACCCAGTACTTC
CDR3: CSVEVRGTQYF
size: few
V: TRBV29-1
D: .
J: TRBJ2-5

DNA: TGTGCCAGCAGCAGGGCTAGCGGGAGCGGGAACACCGGGGAGCTGTTTTTT
CDR3: CASSRASGSGNTGELFF
size: many
V: TRBV7-9
D: TRBD2
J: TRBJ2-2